This entry describes one T cell receptor beta chain. The entry originates in a study of blood T cell repertoires in COVID-19. The trim removed 2 bases at V and 7 bases at J, leaving 10 bases unmatched. CDR3 length: 16 amino acids. Germline loops: CDR1 MGHRA, CDR2 YSYEKL. Data came from immunoSEQ multiplex PCR; TCRdb stores just in-frame clones and leaves some out. Of under 150,000 clones detected, about 86% appear once; the ten largest clones hold roughly 2.3%. Each recovered donor of Cohort 3 presented with two negative PCRs, clearance, or symptom resolution. The material sequenced was PBMCs or T cells enriched from blood (not recorded which). V usage is TRBV4-1 and J usage is TRBJ2-2, with 7 bases identical to TRBD2. The sequence was obtained from a woman aged 45-65 years who had recovered from COVID-19. The CDR3 bases are TGCGCCAGCAGCCAACAGGCAGGCGGGAGTATCGGGGAGCTGTTTTTT. Translation gives CASSQQAGGSIGELFF.